The sequence of this T cell receptor beta chain was determined in a study of CD8 T cells in Susac syndrome. An amount of RNA that ranged from roughly 0.45 to 1 ug was reverse transcribed with random hexamers. TCRdb re-analysed the immunoSEQ multiplex PCR reads in MiXCR, keeping a single row per CDR3 protein. The sample includes some 300,000 distinct CDR3 sequences, approximately 85% of them seen just once. V dropped 2 bases and J dropped 6 bases, with 8 bases sitting between them. The CDR3 spans 12 residues. Germline V gene lookup returns CDR1 MNHEY and CDR2 SMNVEV (reference sequence). This TCR was sampled from a human donor with multiple sclerosis. Sequenced: CD8+ T cells from PBMCs. V gene TRBV27 combines with J gene TRBJ2-7; D is uncertain. The CDR3 protein is CASSLMGAEQYF. CDR3 in DNA: TGTGCCAGCAGTTTAATGGGTGCCGAGCAGTACTTC.